The following is a T cell receptor (beta chain) sequence with its context. Its antigen is unknown. Produced via immunoSEQ multiplex PCR; TCRdb's table is partial and in-frame only. The profile covers about 14,000 clones, with about 70% appearing a single time and roughly 4% taken by the ten largest. CDR1 is MNHEY, CDR2 SMNVEV, per germline (reference sequence). CDR3 length: 15 amino acids. J gave up 8 bases and V 6 bases, and 9 bases lay outside the gene matches. The entry originates in a study of tumor-infiltrating lymphocytes in localized non-small cell lung cancer. Study background: The cohort mixed smokers and never-smokers, several histologies, and some post-neoadjuvant-chemotherapy samples.

General observations from the study: Available tissue quantity limited TCR sequencing to a patient subset. Higher tumor T cell infiltration than in uninvolved lung was supported by TCRbeta sequencing.

The receptor was derived from a human donor with non-small cell lung cancer. The gene calls are TRBV27 and TRBJ2-4; 11 bases line up with TRBD1. Sequencing input: lung tumor tissue. This CDR3 reads CASRTAGQGAYIQYF. The CDR3 DNA reads TGTGCCAGCAGGACGGCCGGACAGGGGGCTTACATTCAGTACTTC.